This paragraph reports one TCR beta chain. Its antigen is unknown. The CDR3 totals 17 residues. Germline CDR1 SNHLY, CDR2 FYNNEI. The J segment lost 3 bases and the V segment lost 3 bases, leaving 9 bases of the junction unmatched. The sample belongs to a study of Ad26.COV2.S vaccination and SARS-CoV-2 variants. Study-wide points: Vaccinees displayed broader spike-specific TCR repertoires than placebo recipients. Vaccinees reportedly had broad spike-specific CD8+ and CD4+ T cell responses.

The sample's treatment: 15 to 20 received Ad26.COV2.S at low or high dose, single or two shots; roughly 5 received placebo; per-sample allocation not given. Day 63 after the first injection of vaccine or placebo was the sampling time. The table came from immunoSEQ multiplex PCR; TCRdb's copy has only in-frame clones and leaves some out. This table has 430,000 or so clones, around 90% appearing once. The receptor was isolated from a person between 18 and 65 years old who received the Ad26.COV2.S COVID-19 vaccine or a placebo. This specimen was peripheral blood, taken in a trial of Ad26.COV2.S vaccine versus placebo. V usage is TRBV2 and J usage is TRBJ2-3, with 10 positions matching TRBD2. The CDR3, as DNA: TGTGCCAGCAGTGATAAGCCAGCGGGAGGGATAACAGATACGCAGTATTTT. Protein sequence: CASSDKPAGGITDTQYF.